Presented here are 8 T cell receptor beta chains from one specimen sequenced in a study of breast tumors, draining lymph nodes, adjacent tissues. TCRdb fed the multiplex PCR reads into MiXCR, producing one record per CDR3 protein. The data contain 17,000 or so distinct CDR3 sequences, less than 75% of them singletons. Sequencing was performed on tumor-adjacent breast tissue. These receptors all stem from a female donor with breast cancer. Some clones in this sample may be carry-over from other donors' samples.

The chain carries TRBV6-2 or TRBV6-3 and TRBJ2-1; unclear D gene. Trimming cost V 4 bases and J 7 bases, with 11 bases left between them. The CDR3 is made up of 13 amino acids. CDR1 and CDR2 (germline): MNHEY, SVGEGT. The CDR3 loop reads CASSLTTANEQFF. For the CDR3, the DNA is TGTGCCAGCAGTTTGACGACGGCTAATGAGCAGTTCTTC.

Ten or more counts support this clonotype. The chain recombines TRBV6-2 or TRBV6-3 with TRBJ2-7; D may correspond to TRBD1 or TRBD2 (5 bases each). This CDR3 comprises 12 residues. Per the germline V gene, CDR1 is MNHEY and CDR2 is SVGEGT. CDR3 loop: CASSHSSGQQYV. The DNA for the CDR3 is TGTGCCAGCAGTCACTCTTCGGGACAGCAGTACGTC.

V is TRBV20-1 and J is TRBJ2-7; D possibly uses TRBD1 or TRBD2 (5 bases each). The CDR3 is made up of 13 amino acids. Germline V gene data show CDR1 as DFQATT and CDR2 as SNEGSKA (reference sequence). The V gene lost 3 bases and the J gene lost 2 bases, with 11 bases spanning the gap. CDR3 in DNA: TGCAGTGCTAGTAGGACGGGGCCCTACGAGCAGTACTTC. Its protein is CSASRTGPYEQYF.

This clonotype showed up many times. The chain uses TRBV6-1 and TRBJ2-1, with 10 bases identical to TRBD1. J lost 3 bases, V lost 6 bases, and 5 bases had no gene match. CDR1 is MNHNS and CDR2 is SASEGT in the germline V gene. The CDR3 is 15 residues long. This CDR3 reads CASRDDRGLYNEQFF. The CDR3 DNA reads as TGTGCCAGCAGAGATGACAGGGGGCTCTACAATGAGCAGTTCTTC.

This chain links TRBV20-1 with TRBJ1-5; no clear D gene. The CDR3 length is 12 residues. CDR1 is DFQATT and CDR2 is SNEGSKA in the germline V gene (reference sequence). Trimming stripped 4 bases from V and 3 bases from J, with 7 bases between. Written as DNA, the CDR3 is TGCAGTGCTACCACGAACAATCAGCCCCAGCATTTT. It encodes CSATTNNQPQHF.

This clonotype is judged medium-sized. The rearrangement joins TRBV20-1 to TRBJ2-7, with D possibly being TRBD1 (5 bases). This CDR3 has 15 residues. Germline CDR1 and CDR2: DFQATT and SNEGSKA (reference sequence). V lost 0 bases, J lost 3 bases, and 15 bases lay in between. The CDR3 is CSAREGWGTGYEQYF. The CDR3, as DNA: TGCAGTGCTAGAGAGGGTTGGGGCACCGGCTACGAGCAGTACTTC.

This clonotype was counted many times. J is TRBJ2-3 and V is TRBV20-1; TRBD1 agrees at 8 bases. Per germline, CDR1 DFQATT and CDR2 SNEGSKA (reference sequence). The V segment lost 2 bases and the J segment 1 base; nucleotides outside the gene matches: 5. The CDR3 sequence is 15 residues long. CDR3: CSARSPGQGTDTQYF. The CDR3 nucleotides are TGCAGTGCTAGAAGCCCGGGACAGGGCACAGATACGCAGTATTTT.

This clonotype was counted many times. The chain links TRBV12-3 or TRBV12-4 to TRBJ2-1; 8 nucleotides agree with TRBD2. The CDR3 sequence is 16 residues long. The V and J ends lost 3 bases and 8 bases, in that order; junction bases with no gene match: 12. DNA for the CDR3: TGTGCCAGCAGTTTGGCCTTAGCGGGGAGCTTCGATGAGCAGTTCTTC. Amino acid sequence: CASSLALAGSFDEQFF.